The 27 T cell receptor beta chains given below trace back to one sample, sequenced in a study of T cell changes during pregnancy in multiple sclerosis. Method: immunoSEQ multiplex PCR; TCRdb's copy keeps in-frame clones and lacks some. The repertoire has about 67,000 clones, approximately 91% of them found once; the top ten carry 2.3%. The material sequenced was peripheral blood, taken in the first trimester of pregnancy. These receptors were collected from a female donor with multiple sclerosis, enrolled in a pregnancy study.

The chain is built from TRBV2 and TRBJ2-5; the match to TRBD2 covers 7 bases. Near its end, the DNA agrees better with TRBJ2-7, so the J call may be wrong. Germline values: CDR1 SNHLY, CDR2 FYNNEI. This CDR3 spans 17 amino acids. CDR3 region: CASSEAWGGEKTYEQYF. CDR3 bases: TGTGCCAGCAGTGAAGCGTGGGGGGGGGAGAAAACCTACGAGCAGTACTTC.

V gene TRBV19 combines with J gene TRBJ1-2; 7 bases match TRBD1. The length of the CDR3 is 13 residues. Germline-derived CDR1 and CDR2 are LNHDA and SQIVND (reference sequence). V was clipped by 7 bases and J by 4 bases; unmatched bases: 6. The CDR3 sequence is CASNDRASYGYTF. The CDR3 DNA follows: TGTGCCAGTAACGACAGGGCCTCCTATGGCTACACCTTC.

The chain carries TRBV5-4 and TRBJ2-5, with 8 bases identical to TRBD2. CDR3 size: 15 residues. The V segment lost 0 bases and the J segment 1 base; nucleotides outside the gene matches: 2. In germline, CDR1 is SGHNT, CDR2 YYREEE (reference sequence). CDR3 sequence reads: CASSLAAGGQETQYF. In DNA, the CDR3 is TGTGCCAGCAGCTTGGCGGCGGGGGGCCAAGAGACCCAGTACTTC.

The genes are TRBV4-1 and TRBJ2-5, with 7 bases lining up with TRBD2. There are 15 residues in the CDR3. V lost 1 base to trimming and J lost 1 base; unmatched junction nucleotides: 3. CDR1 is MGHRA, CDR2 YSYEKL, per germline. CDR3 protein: CASSQASGIQETQYF. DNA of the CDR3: TGCGCCAGCAGCCAAGCTAGCGGTATCCAAGAGACCCAGTACTTC.

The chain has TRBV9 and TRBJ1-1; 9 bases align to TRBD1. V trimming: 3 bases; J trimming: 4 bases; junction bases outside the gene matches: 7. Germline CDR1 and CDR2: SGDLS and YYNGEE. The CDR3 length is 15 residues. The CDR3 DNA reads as TGTGCCAGCAGCGCAACAGGGGGCGTTGTCACTGAAGCTTTCTTT. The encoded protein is CASSATGGVVTEAFF.

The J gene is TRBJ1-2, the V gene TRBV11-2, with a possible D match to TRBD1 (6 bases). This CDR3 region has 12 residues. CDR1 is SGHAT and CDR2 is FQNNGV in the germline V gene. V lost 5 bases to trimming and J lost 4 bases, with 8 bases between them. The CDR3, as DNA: TGTGCCAGCAGCCAACAGGGCTATGGCTACACCTTC. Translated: CASSQQGYGYTF.

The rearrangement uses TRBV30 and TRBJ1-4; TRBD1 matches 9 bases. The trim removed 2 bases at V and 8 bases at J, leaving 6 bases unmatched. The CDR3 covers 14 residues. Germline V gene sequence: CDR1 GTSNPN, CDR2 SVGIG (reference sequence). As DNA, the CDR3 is TGTGCCTGGAGTCGGACAGGGGATTACGAAAAACTGTTTTTT. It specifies CAWSRTGDYEKLFF.

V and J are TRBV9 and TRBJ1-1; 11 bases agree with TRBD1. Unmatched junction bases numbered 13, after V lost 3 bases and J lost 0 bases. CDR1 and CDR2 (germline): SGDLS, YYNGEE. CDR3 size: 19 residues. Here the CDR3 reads CASSGLPDRGLTLNTEAFF. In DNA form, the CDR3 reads TGTGCCAGCAGCGGGCTTCCGGACAGGGGGCTTACTTTGAACACTGAAGCTTTCTTT. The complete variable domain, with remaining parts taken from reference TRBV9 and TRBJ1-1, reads DSGVTQTPKHLITATGQRVTLRCSPRSGDLSVYWYQQSLDQGLQFLIQYYNGEERAKGNILERFSAQQFPDLHSELNLSSLELGDSALYFCASSGLPDRGLTLNTEAFFGQGTRLTVV.

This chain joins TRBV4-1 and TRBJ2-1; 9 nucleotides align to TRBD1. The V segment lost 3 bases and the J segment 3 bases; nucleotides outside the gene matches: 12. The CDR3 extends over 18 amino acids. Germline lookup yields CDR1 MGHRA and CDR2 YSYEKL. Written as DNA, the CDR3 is TGCGCCAGCAGCCACCCAAAGGAACAGGGGGCACTCTACAATGAGCAGTTCTTC. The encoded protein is CASSHPKEQGALYNEQFF.

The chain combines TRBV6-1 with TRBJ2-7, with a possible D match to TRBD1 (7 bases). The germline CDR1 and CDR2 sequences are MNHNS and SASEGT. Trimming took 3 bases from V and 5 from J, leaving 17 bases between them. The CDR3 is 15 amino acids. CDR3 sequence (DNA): TGTGCCAGCAGTGATAGTAGTCAGGGGGGAAACGAGCAGTACTTC. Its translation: CASSDSSQGGNEQYF.

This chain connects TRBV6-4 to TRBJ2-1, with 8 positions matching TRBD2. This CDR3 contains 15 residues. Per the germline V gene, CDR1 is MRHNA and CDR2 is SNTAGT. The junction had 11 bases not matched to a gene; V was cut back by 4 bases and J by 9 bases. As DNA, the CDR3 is TGTGCCAGCAGTGTCTTCGGGGGGGCCGGGGGTGAGCAGTTCTTC. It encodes CASSVFGGAGGEQFF.

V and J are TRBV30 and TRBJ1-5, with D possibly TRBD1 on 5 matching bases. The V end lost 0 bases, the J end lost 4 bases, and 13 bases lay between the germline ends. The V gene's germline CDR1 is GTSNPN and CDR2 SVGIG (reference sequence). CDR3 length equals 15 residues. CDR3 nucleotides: TGTGCCTGGAGTGTACCCGGACATTTTAATCAGCCCCAGCATTTT. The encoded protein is CAWSVPGHFNQPQHF.

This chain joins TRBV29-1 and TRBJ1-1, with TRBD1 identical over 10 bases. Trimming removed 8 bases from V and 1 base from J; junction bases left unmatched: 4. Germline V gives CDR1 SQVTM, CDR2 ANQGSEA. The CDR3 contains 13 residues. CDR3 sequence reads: CSSGTGANTEAFF. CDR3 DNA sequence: TGCAGCTCAGGGACAGGGGCGAACACTGAAGCTTTCTTT.

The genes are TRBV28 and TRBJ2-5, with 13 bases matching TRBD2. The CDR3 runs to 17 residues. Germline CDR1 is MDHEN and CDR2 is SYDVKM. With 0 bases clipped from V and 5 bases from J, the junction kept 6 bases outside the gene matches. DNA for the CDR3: TGTGCCAGCAGTTTATGGGGGACTAGCGGGATTCGGGAGACCCAGTACTTC. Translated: CASSLWGTSGIRETQYF.

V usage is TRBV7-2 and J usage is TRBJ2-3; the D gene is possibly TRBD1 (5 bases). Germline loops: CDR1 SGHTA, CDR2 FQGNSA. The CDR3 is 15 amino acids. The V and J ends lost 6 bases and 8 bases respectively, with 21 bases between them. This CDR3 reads CASSRYRTPLLTQYF. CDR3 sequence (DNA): TGTGCCAGCAGTCGATACAGGACGCCTCTTCTTACGCAGTATTTT.

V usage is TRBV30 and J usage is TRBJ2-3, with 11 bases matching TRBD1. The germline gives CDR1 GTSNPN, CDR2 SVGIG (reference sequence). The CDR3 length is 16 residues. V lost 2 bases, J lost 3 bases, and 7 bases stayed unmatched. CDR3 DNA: TGTGCCTGGAGTCCCGGACAGGGGGCAGGAACAGATACGCAGTATTTT. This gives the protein CAWSPGQGAGTDTQYF. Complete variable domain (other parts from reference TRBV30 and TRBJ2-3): SQTIHQWPATLVQPVGSPLSLECTVEGTSNPNLYWYRQAAGRGLQLLFYSVGIGQISSEVPQNLSASRPQDRQFILSSKKLLLSDSGFYLCAWSPGQGAGTDTQYFGPGTRLTVL.

CDR3 sequence (DNA): TGTGCCAGTAGTATTGGGCCGCTACAGACTGAAGCTTTCTTT. Residues: CASSIGPLQTEAFF. The rearrangement joins TRBV19 to TRBJ1-1; D is undetermined. V was trimmed by 3 bases and J by 5 bases, leaving 13 bases between them. CDR3 size: 14 residues. Looked up from germline, CDR1 is LNHDA and CDR2 is SQIVND (reference sequence). The full variable domain, completed using reference TRBV19 and TRBJ1-1, is DGGITQSPKYLFRKEGQNVTLSCEQNLNHDAMYWYRQDPGQGLRLIYYSQIVNDFQKGDIAEGYSVSREKKESFPLTVTSAQKNPTAFYLCASSIGPLQTEAFFGQGTRLTVV.

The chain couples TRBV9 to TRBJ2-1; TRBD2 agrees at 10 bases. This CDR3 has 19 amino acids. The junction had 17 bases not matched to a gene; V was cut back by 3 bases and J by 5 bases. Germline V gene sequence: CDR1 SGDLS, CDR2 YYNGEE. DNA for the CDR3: TGTGCCAGCAGCGCCCCGGAAACGATTAGCGGGGGGAGGGACAATGAGCAGTTCTTC. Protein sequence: CASSAPETISGGRDNEQFF.

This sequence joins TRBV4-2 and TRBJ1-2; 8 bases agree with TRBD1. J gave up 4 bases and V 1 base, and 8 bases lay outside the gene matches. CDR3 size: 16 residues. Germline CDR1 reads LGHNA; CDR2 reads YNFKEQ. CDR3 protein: CASSQVDAGGIYGYTF. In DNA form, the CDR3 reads TGTGCCAGCAGCCAAGTGGACGCAGGGGGCATCTATGGCTACACCTTC.

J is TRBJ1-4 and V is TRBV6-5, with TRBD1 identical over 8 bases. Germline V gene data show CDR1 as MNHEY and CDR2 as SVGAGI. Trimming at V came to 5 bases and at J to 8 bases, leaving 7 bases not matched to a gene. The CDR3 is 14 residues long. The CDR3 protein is CASSHQGAGEKLFF. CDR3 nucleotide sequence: TGTGCCAGCAGTCACCAGGGGGCGGGGGAAAAACTGTTTTTT.

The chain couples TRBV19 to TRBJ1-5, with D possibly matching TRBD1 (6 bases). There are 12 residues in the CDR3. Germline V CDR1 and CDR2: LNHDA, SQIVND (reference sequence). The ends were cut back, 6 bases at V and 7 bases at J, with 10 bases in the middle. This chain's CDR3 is CASRQGGQPQHF. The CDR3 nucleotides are TGTGCCAGTAGACAGGGCGGCCAGCCCCAGCATTTT.

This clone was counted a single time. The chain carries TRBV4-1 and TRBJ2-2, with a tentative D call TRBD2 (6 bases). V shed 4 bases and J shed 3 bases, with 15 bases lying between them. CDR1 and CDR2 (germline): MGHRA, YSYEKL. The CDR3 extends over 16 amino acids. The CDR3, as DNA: TGCGCCAGCAGCCTAGAACTCGGAGGGTACACCGGGGAGCTGTTTTTT. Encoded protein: CASSLELGGYTGELFF.

CDR3 protein: CASSDGVREQFF. The CDR3 DNA reads as TGTGCCAGCAGTGACGGGGTAAGGGAGCAGTTCTTC. This sequence joins TRBV25-1 and TRBJ2-1, with D tentatively TRBD2 (5 bases). The V gene lost 3 bases and the J gene lost 10 bases, with 10 bases spanning the gap. Germline V gene lookup returns CDR1 MGHDK and CDR2 SYGVNS. This CDR3 region has 12 residues. Variable domain in full (rest from reference TRBV25-1 and TRBJ2-1): EADIYQTPRYLVIGTGKKITLECSQTMGHDKMYWYQQDPGMELHLIHYSYGVNSTEKGDLSSESTVSRIRTEHFPLTLESARPSHTSQYLCASSDGVREQFFGPGTRLTVL.

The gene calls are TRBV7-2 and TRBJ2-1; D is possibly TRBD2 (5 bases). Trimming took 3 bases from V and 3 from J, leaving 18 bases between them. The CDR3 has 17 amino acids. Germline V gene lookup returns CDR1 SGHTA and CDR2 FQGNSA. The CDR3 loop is CASSFQTGSSVYNEQFF. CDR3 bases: TGTGCCAGCAGCTTTCAGACGGGGAGTTCGGTCTACAATGAGCAGTTCTTC. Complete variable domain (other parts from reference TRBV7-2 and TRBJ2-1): GAGVSQSPSNKVTEKGKDVELRCDPISGHTALYWYRQSLGQGLEFLIYFQGNSAPDKSGLPSDRFSAERTGGSVSTLTIQRTQQEDSAVYLCASSFQTGSSVYNEQFFGPGTRLTVL.

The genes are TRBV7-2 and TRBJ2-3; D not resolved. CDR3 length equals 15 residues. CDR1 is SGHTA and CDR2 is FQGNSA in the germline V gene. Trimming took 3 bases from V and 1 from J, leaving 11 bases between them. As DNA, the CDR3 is TGTGCCAGCAGCTTTAAAGCGTCGGGCACAGATACGCAGTATTTT. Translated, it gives CASSFKASGTDTQYF.

The CDR3 DNA reads as TGCGCCAGCAGCTCTACAGGGAGCTCCTACGAGCAGTACTTC. As protein: CASSSTGSSYEQYF. The J gene is TRBJ2-7, the V gene TRBV5-1, with D possibly TRBD1 on 6 matching bases. Germline CDR1 and CDR2: SGHRS and YFSETQ. This CDR3 has 14 residues. V gave up 3 bases and J gave up 0 bases, with 10 bases separating them.

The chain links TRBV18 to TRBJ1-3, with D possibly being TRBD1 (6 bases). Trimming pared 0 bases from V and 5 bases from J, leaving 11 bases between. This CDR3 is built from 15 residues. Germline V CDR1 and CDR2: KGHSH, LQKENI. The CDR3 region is CASSPPGQGRNTIYF. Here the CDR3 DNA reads TGTGCCAGCTCACCACCGGGGCAGGGGAGAAACACCATATATTTT.